The 25 T cell receptor beta chains in this list originate from one sample, sequenced in a study of a mutant IDH1 vaccine in newly diagnosed glioma (dated by TCRdb to the early 2020s). No cognate antigen is known for these TCRs. In the paper's terms, the time point label means: week 35, safety follow-up. Each vaccine dose, consisting of 300 ug of a 20-mer mutant IDH1 peptide in Montanide, was administered subcutaneously with topical imiquimod. The library was produced with the immunoSEQ multiplex PCR assay. TCRdb limited this immuneACCESS table to in-frame rearrangements with V and J called. A share of clones is missing; checked studies link under half to unresolved V genes, and the rest is unexplained. This sample is represented by about 54,000 clones; about nine tenths of them were singletons. The top ten clones comprise 1.6% of the sample. Sequencing used PBMCs, obtained from a glioma patient whose treatment included an IDH1 peptide vaccine. The receptors were gathered from a man aged 35-49 years with glioma.

Only a few counts were recorded for this clone. The chain recombines TRBV29-1 with TRBJ1-1; D is uncertain. This CDR3 spans 12 amino acids. Germline V lookup: CDR1 SQVTM, CDR2 ANQGSEA. Trimming took off 7 bases at V and 0 bases at J, with 9 bases between the two ends. The CDR3 is CSGEGMNTEAFF. The CDR3 DNA is TGCAGCGGGGAGGGAATGAACACTGAAGCTTTCTTT.

The chain carries TRBV6-6 and TRBJ2-3, with no clear D. Germline V gene lookup returns CDR1 MNHNY and CDR2 SVGAGI (reference sequence). The CDR3 is 16 amino acids. Deletions cut 6 bases from V and 1 base from J, with 17 bases between. DNA for the CDR3: TGTGCCAGCAGCGAGCCCCAAACACACCGCACAGATACGCAGTATTTT. Translated, it gives CASSEPQTHRTDTQYF.

The rearrangement joins TRBV9 to TRBJ2-7; D possibly corresponds to TRBD2 (6 bases). V lost 4 bases, J lost 6 bases, and 14 bases lay in between. Germline assignment: CDR1 SGDLS and CDR2 YYNGEE. CDR3 size: 13 residues. DNA of the CDR3: TGTGCCAGCAGCCCTGGGGGACTGTTCGAGCAGTACTTC. Amino acids: CASSPGGLFEQYF.

The chain recombines TRBV7-2 with TRBJ2-5; 9 positions agree with TRBD2. Germline V gives CDR1 SGHTA, CDR2 FQGNSA. Unmatched junction bases numbered 13, after V lost 3 bases and J lost 5 bases. The CDR3 has 17 amino acids. The CDR3 spells CASSLIAGVPQWETQYF. CDR3 DNA sequence: TGTGCCAGCAGCTTGATAGCGGGAGTACCCCAGTGGGAGACCCAGTACTTC.

The gene calls are TRBV7-8 and TRBJ2-7; 11 bases align to TRBD1. The CDR3 totals 15 residues. Trimming cost V 4 bases and J 1 base; bases outside gene matches: 3. Germline values: CDR1 SGHVS, CDR2 FQNEAQ. The CDR3 coding sequence is TGTGCCAGCAGCTCCGGGACAGGGGGGTCCTACGAGCAGTACTTC. Translation gives CASSSGTGGSYEQYF.

Written as DNA, the CDR3 is TGCAGCGCGTTAGGAATCAGGGCTCGTGAGCAGTTCTTC. As protein: CSALGIRAREQFF. The V call is TRBV29-1, the J call TRBJ2-1; D may be TRBD1 (5 bases). Trimming pared 7 bases from V and 9 bases from J, leaving 19 bases between. The CDR3 is 13 residues long. CDR1 is SQVTM, CDR2 ANQGSEA, per germline.

This chain uses TRBV20-1 with TRBJ2-3; D call uncertain. V was shortened by 2 bases and J by 5 bases, with 5 bases between the two germline ends. Looked up from germline, CDR1 is DFQATT and CDR2 is SNEGSKA (reference sequence). The CDR3 runs to 11 residues. The CDR3 DNA sequence: TGCAGTGCTAGAACGGGAGATACGCAGTATTTT. Protein: CSARTGDTQYF.

This chain connects TRBV5-6 to TRBJ1-1; unclear D gene. Germline V gene sequence: CDR1 SGHDT, CDR2 YYEEEE. The CDR3 loop spans 11 amino acids. The V and J ends lost 0 bases and 4 bases respectively, with 1 base between them. Here the CDR3 DNA reads TGTGCCAGCAGCTTGGTCACTGAAGCTTTCTTT. This codes for CASSLVTEAFF.

The CDR3: CASSYGREGSTDTQYF. The DNA for the CDR3 is TGTGCCAGCAGTTACGGGCGGGAGGGGAGCACAGATACGCAGTATTTT. The chain combines TRBV6-5 with TRBJ2-3, with 9 nucleotides matching TRBD2. Trimming cost V 2 bases and J 0 bases; bases outside gene matches: 3. The length of the CDR3 is 16 residues. CDR1 MNHEY and CDR2 SVGAGI come from the germline V gene.

The chain has TRBV10-3 and TRBJ2-7; 9 bases are shared with TRBD2. Looked up from germline, CDR1 is ENHRY and CDR2 is SYGVKD. The CDR3 has 15 amino acids. Germline trimming cut 4 bases from V and 1 base from J; bases unmatched to any gene: 5. This CDR3 is CAISGGSGSSYEQYF. CDR3 DNA: TGTGCCATCAGTGGGGGTAGCGGGAGTTCCTACGAGCAGTACTTC.

In this sample, this clone turned up once. The chain uses TRBV19 and TRBJ2-2; 8 bases map to TRBD2. Germline V lookup: CDR1 LNHDA, CDR2 SQIVND (reference sequence). This CDR3 is 18 amino acids long. J was trimmed by 2 bases and V by 6 bases; bases with no gene match: 14. The CDR3 coding sequence is TGTGCCAGTAGCTTGTACAGCCACGCGGGAGGAAACACCGGGGAGCTGTTTTTT. As protein: CASSLYSHAGGNTGELFF.

The chain is built from TRBV12-5 and TRBJ2-1; TRBD1 aligns across 7 bases. This CDR3 has 15 amino acids. Germline lookup yields CDR1 LGHNT and CDR2 FRNRAP. J gave up 7 bases and V 1 base, and 7 bases lay outside the gene matches. CDR3 sequence reads: CASGLGGDRGNEQFF. Here the CDR3 DNA reads TGTGCTAGTGGTTTGGGAGGGGACAGAGGGAATGAGCAGTTCTTC.

This rearrangement joins TRBV19 to TRBJ1-2, with 7 bases matching TRBD1. In germline, CDR1 is LNHDA, CDR2 SQIVND (reference sequence). CDR3 length equals 15 residues. V was clipped by 7 bases and J by 2 bases; unmatched bases: 10. The CDR3 DNA reads TGTGCCAGTACCGTGACAGGGATGAGCAACTATGGCTACACCTTC. This gives the protein CASTVTGMSNYGYTF.

The V gene is TRBV6-5, the J gene TRBJ2-6, with D maybe TRBD2 (5 bases). Germline-derived CDR1 and CDR2 are MNHEY and SVGAGI. The CDR3 covers 15 residues. Trimming took 6 bases from V and 0 from J, leaving 9 bases between them. DNA for the CDR3: TGTGCCAGCAGCTGGGGAGCCTCTGGGGCCAACGTCCTGACTTTC. Protein: CASSWGASGANVLTF.

This sequence joins TRBV19 and TRBJ2-7, with TRBD1 matching over 8 bases. Unmatched junction bases numbered 6, after V lost 4 bases and J lost 1 base. The CDR3 covers 15 residues. The germline gives CDR1 LNHDA, CDR2 SQIVND (reference sequence). The CDR3 loop reads CASSTDREASYEQYF. DNA for the CDR3: TGTGCCAGTAGTACGGACAGGGAGGCATCCTACGAGCAGTACTTC.

V gene TRBV5-1 combines with J gene TRBJ1-3, with D maybe TRBD1 (6 bases). The CDR3 length is 15 residues. V was pared by 0 bases and J by 2 bases, with 9 bases between. The germline V gene has CDR1 SGHRS and CDR2 YFSETQ. The chain's CDR3 is CASSLDRETGNTIYF. CDR3 DNA: TGCGCCAGCAGCTTGGACAGGGAGACTGGAAACACCATATATTTT.

The chain combines TRBV9 with TRBJ1-2; D is ambiguous. CDR3 length equals 12 residues. CDR1 is SGDLS, CDR2 YYNGEE, per germline. V was shortened by 0 bases and J by 7 bases, with 7 bases between the two germline ends. CDR3 DNA sequence: TGTGCCAGCAGCGTAGTAAACGGTGGCTACACCTTC. It specifies CASSVVNGGYTF.

The chain uses TRBV10-3 and TRBJ2-1, with 10 nucleotides matching TRBD2. The CDR3 spans 14 residues. V dropped 6 bases and J dropped 5; count of bases not matched to a gene: 4. In germline, CDR1 is ENHRY, CDR2 SYGVKD. The CDR3 is CAIRLAGGHNEQFF. DNA for the CDR3: TGTGCCATCAGATTAGCGGGAGGACACAATGAGCAGTTCTTC.

The J gene is TRBJ2-7, the V gene TRBV4-3, with D possibly being TRBD1 or TRBD2 (5 bases each). The CDR3 is 15 amino acids. The germline V and J ends were trimmed by 0 bases and 3 bases, with 12 bases remaining between them. Germline V gene lookup returns CDR1 LGHNA and CDR2 YSLEER. The CDR3 coding sequence is TGCGCCAGCAGCCAAGATACCAGAGGGGTCTACGAGCAGTACTTC. The encoded protein is CASSQDTRGVYEQYF.

The chain couples TRBV10-3 to TRBJ2-1; 8 bases agree with TRBD2. Germline lookup yields CDR1 ENHRY and CDR2 SYGVKD. Trimming removed 11 bases from V and 4 bases from J; junction bases left unmatched: 13. The CDR3 has 15 residues. The CDR3 coding sequence is TGTGCCGTCTCGGGAGGGCGGAGGGAATACAATGAGCAGTTCTTC. Protein product: CAVSGGRREYNEQFF.

V is TRBV19 and J is TRBJ2-7, with 12 bases fitting TRBD1. V lost 3 bases to trimming and J lost 5 bases; unmatched junction nucleotides: 5. Germline V lookup: CDR1 LNHDA, CDR2 SQIVND (reference sequence). The CDR3 length is 15 residues. The CDR3 spells CASSMTGTGGDEQYF. As DNA, the CDR3 is TGTGCCAGTAGTATGACCGGGACAGGGGGCGACGAGCAGTACTTC.

The CDR3 region has the DNA TGTGCCACCAGCAGAGACCTGGGGGGGTACTACGAGCAGTACTTC. As protein: CATSRDLGGYYEQYF. The gene calls are TRBV15 and TRBJ2-7, with TRBD2 matching over 7 bases. Germline V gene data show CDR1 as LNHNV and CDR2 as YYDKDF (reference sequence). V shed 0 bases and J 3 bases; nucleotides not matched to a gene: 5. The CDR3 loop spans 15 amino acids.

CDR3 in DNA: TGTGCCAGCAGCCGGGACCTGTCCTACGAGCAGTACTTC. Residues: CASSRDLSYEQYF. The V and J genes are TRBV6-5 and TRBJ2-7, with D perhaps matching TRBD1 or TRBD2 (5 bases each). The V gene's germline CDR1 is MNHEY and CDR2 SVGAGI. This CDR3 has 13 residues. Trimming removed 6 bases from V and 1 base from J, with 10 bases in between.

The chain's CDR3 is CASSLVGQAGHEQYF. DNA of the CDR3: TGTGCCAGCAGCTTAGTAGGCCAAGCGGGGCACGAGCAGTACTTC. The chain employs TRBV7-2 and TRBJ2-7; 7 bases match TRBD2. Germline V gene data show CDR1 as SGHTA and CDR2 as FQGNSA. V gave up 1 base and J gave up 5 bases; unmatched junction bases: 8. There are 15 residues in the CDR3. Complete variable domain (other parts from reference TRBV7-2 and TRBJ2-7): GAGVSQSPSNKVTEKGKDVELRCDPISGHTALYWYRQSLGQGLEFLIYFQGNSAPDKSGLPSDRFSAERTGGSVSTLTIQRTQQEDSAVYLCASSLVGQAGHEQYFGPGTRLTVT.

V and J are TRBV7-9 and TRBJ2-4; 8 bases are a match to TRBD1. The germline gives CDR1 SEHNR, CDR2 FQNEAQ (reference sequence). V lost 5 bases and J lost 7; bases outside the gene matches: 7. CDR3 length: 14 residues. CDR3 sequence reads: CASSPWTGRNIQYF. CDR3 coding DNA: TGTGCCAGCAGCCCGTGGACAGGGCGGAACATTCAGTACTTC.